This T cell receptor (beta chain) was documented in a study of blood T cell repertoires in COVID-19. Overall study context: COVID-19 samples, acute and convalescent, were from the United States, Italy and Spain. In each case, the material was cDNA or gDNA derived from T cells, B-cell-depleted T cells, or PBMCs.

This clone was found a few times. Profiling relied on immunoSEQ multiplex PCR, and the TCRdb table lists in-frame clones only, not all of them. The sample has approximately 220,000 clones; around 84% are singletons. The germline V gene has CDR1 SGHNT and CDR2 YYREEE (reference sequence). The CDR3 covers 12 residues. Trimming left V 4 bases short and J 8 bases short, with 9 bases between. This TCR was recovered from a woman aged 60-75 years who had recovered from COVID-19. What was sequenced was peripheral blood. This rearrangement joins TRBV5-4 to TRBJ2-2; D is possibly TRBD2 (5 bases). This CDR3 reads CASSLLEGELFF. The CDR3 DNA reads as TGTGCCAGCAGCCTACTAGAGGGGGAGCTGTTTTTT. The variable domain in full, completed from reference TRBV5-4 and TRBJ2-2, reads ETGVTQSPTHLIKTRGQQVTLRCSSQSGHNTVSWYQQALGQGPQFIFQYYREEENGRGNFPPRFSGLQFPNYSSELNVNALELDDSALYLCASSLLEGELFFGEGSRLTVL.